The rows below give T cell receptor beta chains drawn from one sample of a study of response to subunit inactivated influenza vaccine. Via MiXCR, TCRdb re-called the RT-PCR reads, giving one row per CDR3 protein. The sample has under 550,000 distinct CDR3 sequences, 6.5% to 8% seen once. The sample consisted of PBMCs from blood, taken about 23 months after vaccination. The receptors come from a man aged 45-69 years who received an inactivated influenza vaccine. Both conserved end residues are part of each CDR3. A D gene is named only where the DNA matches it firmly. For some rows the clone size is stated as once, few or many, or as a class when expanded; others skip it.

v_gene	abundance	d_gene	j_gene	CDR3nt	CDR3aa
TRBV19	few	-	TRBJ1-5	TGTGCCAGTAGTATAGCAGGACGGCCCCAGCATTTT	CASSIAGRPQHF
TRBV7-8	-	TRBD2	TRBJ2-7	TGTGCCAGCACCTCCCGTTGGGGGGGTAAGTACGAGCAGTACTTC	CASTSRWGGKYEQYF
TRBV29-1	few	-	TRBJ2-5	TGCAGCGTTTTACGTGGGGGGCAGTCCCAAGAGACCCAGTACTTC	CSVLRGGQSQETQYF
TRBV5-1	many	-	TRBJ2-1	TGCGCCAGCAGCTATACTAGTAACTATGAGCAGTTCTTC	CASSYTSNYEQFF
TRBV24-1	-	TRBD2	TRBJ2-3	TGTGCCACCAGTGATTTTGTGTTAGCGGGAGGGCTGGATACGCAGTATTTT	CATSDFVLAGGLDTQYF
TRBV27	many	-	TRBJ2-2	TGTGCCAGCAGTTTTATTGGTTTTTCGAACACCGGGGAGCTGTTTTTT	CASSFIGFSNTGELFF
TRBV12-3/TRBV12-4	-	TRBD2	TRBJ2-7	TGTGCCAGCAGTTTTAGCGGGAATGCCTACGAGCAGTACTTC	CASSFSGNAYEQYF
TRBV11-2	-	-	TRBJ1-1	TGTGCCAGCAGCTTAAGATTTCGGGGAATGAACACTGAAGCTTTCTTT	CASSLRFRGMNTEAFF
TRBV25-1	few	-	TRBJ2-2	TGTGCCAGCAGTGAATCCGCCGGCCGCAACACCGGGGAGCTGTTTTTT	CASSESAGRNTGELFF
TRBV12-3/TRBV12-4	few	-	TRBJ1-3	TGTGCCAGCAGTTCTCCCGGTCTGCTGAACACCATATATTTT	CASSSPGLLNTIYF
TRBV20-1	few	-	TRBJ2-7	TGCAGTGCTAGATTGGGACACACCTACGAGCAGTACTTC	CSARLGHTYEQYF
TRBV2	few	-	TRBJ1-5	TGTGCCAGCAGGAACCTTCGGAATCAGCCCCAGCATTTT	CASRNLRNQPQHF
TRBV20-1	few	-	TRBJ2-7	TGCAGTGCTAGAGATCGGGGACAATCAACCTACGAGCAGTACTTC	CSARDRGQSTYEQYF
TRBV20-1	few	TRBD1	TRBJ2-2	TGCAGTGCGACACAGGGGAACGTCAACACCGGGGAGCTGTTTTTT	CSATQGNVNTGELFF
TRBV12-3/TRBV12-4	many	-	TRBJ2-3	TGTGCCAGCAGGATGACAGATCTCACAGATACGCAGTATTTT	CASRMTDLTDTQYF
TRBV7-6	many	-	TRBJ2-2	TGTGCCAGCAGCTTGGTCGACACCGGGGAGCTGTTTTTT	CASSLVDTGELFF
TRBV6-2/TRBV6-3	-	-	TRBJ1-6	TGTGCCAGCAGATACGATAATTCACCCCTCCACTTT	CASRYDNSPLHF
TRBV7-8	many	-	TRBJ1-2	TGTGCCAGCAGCTTGGCGGAGGGTCGTTTTAGCTATGGCTACACCTTC	CASSLAEGRFSYGYTF
TRBV12-3/TRBV12-4	few	-	TRBJ1-5	TGTGCCAGCAGGGGGGGAGGGGGCAATCAGCCCCAGCATTTT	CASRGGGGNQPQHF
TRBV7-9	-	TRBD1	TRBJ2-3	TGTGCCAGCAGCTTAGCGGGGACAGGGGCAGATACGCAGTATTTT	CASSLAGTGADTQYF
TRBV7-3	-	-	TRBJ2-7	TGTGCCAGCAGCTTAGCAGACGGCTACGAGCAGTACTTC	CASSLADGYEQYF
TRBV20-1	few	-	TRBJ2-7	TGCAGTGCTAGAGATTCCAGTAGGGACGTACTGATCTACGAGCAGTACTTC	CSARDSSRDVLIYEQYF
TRBV3-1	many	-	TRBJ2-1	TGTGCCAGCAGCCAGGACTCCACTAGCTTAAGCTCCTACAATGAGCAGTTCTTC	CASSQDSTSLSSYNEQFF
TRBV20-1	many	-	TRBJ1-6	TGCAGTGCTAGAGGGTCGCGGAATAATTCACCCCTCCACTTT	CSARGSRNNSPLHF
TRBV12-3/TRBV12-4	many	TRBD2	TRBJ2-7	TGTGCCAGCAGTTTGGGACTAGCGGGGTCCTACGAGCAGTACTTC	CASSLGLAGSYEQYF
TRBV20-1	many	TRBD1	TRBJ2-3	TGCAGTGTTAAATACACCGGGACAGGGAAGTTGTTAGGTACGCAGTATTTT	CSVKYTGTGKLLGTQYF
TRBV7-6	few	-	TRBJ2-1	TGTGCCAGCAGCTTAGCGACTGGCCCTGACAATGAGCAGTTCTTC	CASSLATGPDNEQFF
TRBV7-9	few	TRBD1	TRBJ1-1	TGTGCCAGCAGCAGAACAGGGGGATCGATGAACACTGAAGCTTTCTTT	CASSRTGGSMNTEAFF
TRBV7-3	-	TRBD2	TRBJ2-1	TGTGCCAGCAGCACAACTAGCGATTACAATGAGCAGTTCTTC	CASSTTSDYNEQFF
TRBV4-1	-	TRBD2	TRBJ2-5	TGCGCCAGCAGCCGAGGGACTAGCGGGGGGGGCCAAGAGACCCAGTACTTC	CASSRGTSGGGQETQYF
TRBV4-3	-	TRBD2	TRBJ2-3	TGCGCCAGCAGCCCTAGACTAGCGGGGGCGGTCACAGATACGCAGTATTTT	CASSPRLAGAVTDTQYF
TRBV5-1	-	-	TRBJ2-3	TGCGCCAGCAGCCAGGACACCACCCAGGATACGCAGTATTTT	CASSQDTTQDTQYF
TRBV5-1	-	-	TRBJ2-1	TGCGCCAGCAGCTTGGGTTACGGGACCAGGAATGAGCAGTTCTTC	CASSLGYGTRNEQFF
TRBV5-4	many	-	TRBJ2-2	TGTGCCAGCAGCTCACAGGTGGACACCGGGGAGCTGTTTTTT	CASSSQVDTGELFF
TRBV18	many	TRBD1	TRBJ2-1	TGTGCCAGCTCACCACCTAGGGACAGGGTCGATGAGCAGTTCTTC	CASSPPRDRVDEQFF
TRBV12-3/TRBV12-4	many	TRBD1	TRBJ2-2	TGTGCCAGCAGCCTTAGGGGGCGGACGAACACCGGGGAGCTGTTTTTT	CASSLRGRTNTGELFF
TRBV6-4	few	-	TRBJ2-5	TGTGCCAGCAGTGACTCAGCTGCAGGGATGGAGACCCAGTACTTC	CASSDSAAGMETQYF
TRBV4-2	-	TRBD2	TRBJ2-1	TGTGCCAGCAGCCAAGGGACTAGCGGGACCAACAATGAGCAGTTCTTC	CASSQGTSGTNNEQFF
TRBV7-9	-	-	TRBJ2-7	TGTGCCAGCAGCTTGGGTCGGGGCAGGGGCTACGAGCAGTACTTC	CASSLGRGRGYEQYF
TRBV30	few	-	TRBJ2-2	TGTGCCTGGAGTGTTGAGTGGGGTACAGTCACCGGGGAGCTGTTTTTT	CAWSVEWGTVTGELFF
TRBV4-1	few	-	TRBJ2-5	TGCGCCAGCAGCCAAGGAGAGAGGCCACAAGAGACCCAGTACTTC	CASSQGERPQETQYF
TRBV7-2	-	TRBD1	TRBJ1-1	TGTGCCAGCAGCTTACCCGGGACAGAGAACACTGAAGCTTTCTTT	CASSLPGTENTEAFF
TRBV11-2	-	-	TRBJ2-1	TGTGCCAGCAGCTTGGCACGGGCCGCCTACAATGAGCAGTTCTTC	CASSLARAAYNEQFF
TRBV4-2	-	-	TRBJ2-5	TGTGCCAGCAGTCCGAAGGCGGGGTTCCAAGAGACCCAGTACTTC	CASSPKAGFQETQYF
TRBV6-6	many	TRBD1	TRBJ1-2	TGTGCCAGCAGTCCGGGGACAGGGTTTGGCTACACCTTC	CASSPGTGFGYTF
TRBV5-1	many	-	TRBJ2-7	TGCGCCAGCAGCTTGGATTGGGTATCCTCCTACGAGCAGTACTTC	CASSLDWVSSYEQYF
TRBV5-5	-	TRBD1	TRBJ2-7	TGTGCCAGCAGCTGGGGACAGCGCCGTCCCTACGAGCAGTACTTC	CASSWGQRRPYEQYF
TRBV6-1	many	TRBD2	TRBJ2-1	TGTGCCAGCAGCGAAACTAGCGGGAGGGCTTCCAATGAGCAGTTCTTC	CASSETSGRASNEQFF
TRBV6-1	few	TRBD2	TRBJ2-7	TGTGCCAGCAGTGAGGCGGGGGGGATCTACGAGCAGTACTTC	CASSEAGGIYEQYF
TRBV6-5	-	-	TRBJ1-1	TGTGCCAACAGTTACCCCCGAGGTGAAGCTTTCTTT	CANSYPRGEAFF
TRBV5-1	-	-	TRBJ2-3	TGCGCCAGCAGCTTTTCTACACAGGGAAAAGATACGCAGTATTTT	CASSFSTQGKDTQYF
TRBV20-1	many	-	TRBJ1-5	TGCAGTGCTAGATCAGGGAGGTTGGGTCAGCCCCAGCATTTT	CSARSGRLGQPQHF
TRBV6-2/TRBV6-3	few	TRBD1	TRBJ2-1	TGTGCCAGCAGTTACACAACACAGGGGGCGAAGATAGGTGAGCAGTTCTTC	CASSYTTQGAKIGEQFF
TRBV12-3/TRBV12-4	few	-	TRBJ2-7	TGTGCCAGCAGTTTCAGGGGCCCCTACGAGCAGTACTTC	CASSFRGPYEQYF
TRBV15	few	-	TRBJ2-1	TGTGCCACCAGCAGAGGACTGAGCTCCTACAATGAGCAGTTCTTC	CATSRGLSSYNEQFF
TRBV29-1	many	-	TRBJ1-5	TGCAGCGTCGCATCAGGGTCGGGCGATCAGCCCCAGCATTTT	CSVASGSGDQPQHF
TRBV30	many	-	TRBJ2-1	TGTGCCTGGAGTGGCAGGGGACGGCTATTTGAGCAGTTCTTC	CAWSGRGRLFEQFF
TRBV3-1	-	-	TRBJ2-7	TGTGCCAGCAGCCAATATGATCGGACAAGCTACGAGCAGTACTTC	CASSQYDRTSYEQYF
TRBV4-3	many	-	TRBJ1-2	TGCGCCAGCAGCCAAGACTCCCTGACCACATCGGTTACTGGCTACACCTTC	CASSQDSLTTSVTGYTF
TRBV24-1	many	-	TRBJ2-2	TGTGCCACCAGTACCAACAGGGCCAGCACCGGGGAGCTGTTTTTT	CATSTNRASTGELFF